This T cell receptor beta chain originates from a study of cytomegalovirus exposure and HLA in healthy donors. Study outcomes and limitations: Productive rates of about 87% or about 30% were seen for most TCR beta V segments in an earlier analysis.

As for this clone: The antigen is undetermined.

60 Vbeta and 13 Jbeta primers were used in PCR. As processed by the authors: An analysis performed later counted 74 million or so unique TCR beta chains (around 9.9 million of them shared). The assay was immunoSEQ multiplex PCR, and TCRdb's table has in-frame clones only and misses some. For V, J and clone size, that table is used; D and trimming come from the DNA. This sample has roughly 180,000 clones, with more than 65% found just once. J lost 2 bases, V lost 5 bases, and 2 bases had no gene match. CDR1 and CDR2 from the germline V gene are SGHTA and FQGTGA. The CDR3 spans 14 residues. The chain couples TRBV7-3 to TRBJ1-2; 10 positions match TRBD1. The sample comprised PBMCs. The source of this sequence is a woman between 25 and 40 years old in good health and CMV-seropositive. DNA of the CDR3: TGTGCCAGCAGCCCGGGACAGGGGAACTATGGCTACACCTTC. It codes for CASSPGQGNYGYTF.